These 23 T cell receptor beta chains were sequenced from one sample in a study of cytomegalovirus exposure and HLA in healthy donors (dated by TCRdb to about 2017). Library preparation employed the immunoSEQ multiplex PCR assay. TCRdb stores this immuneACCESS table with in-frame sequences only. Part of the clones is absent; in the studies checked, under half of the shortfall reflects unresolved V genes, and no reason is known for the rest. For this sample the table gives about 56,000 clones, of which roughly nine tenths were detected only once. The ten largest clones capture over 12% of the sample. Source material: PBMCs. Receptor source: a woman aged 18-29 years in good health and CMV-seronegative.

V usage is TRBV5-6 and J usage is TRBJ1-4; TRBD1 matches 7 bases. Germline loops: CDR1 SGHDT, CDR2 YYEEEE. CDR3 size: 14 residues. Unmatched junction bases numbered 4, after V lost 2 bases and J lost 6 bases. CDR3 sequence reads: CASSFGQGDEKLFF. The DNA for the CDR3 is TGTGCCAGCAGCTTCGGTCAGGGGGATGAAAAACTGTTTTTT.

The genes are TRBV5-1 and TRBJ2-5; 7 bases are a match to TRBD2. The CDR3 sequence is 15 residues long. From germline, CDR1 is SGHRS and CDR2 YFSETQ. V lost 3 bases to trimming and J lost 1 base; unmatched junction nucleotides: 6. The CDR3 region is CASSSSGNSQETQYF. The CDR3 nucleotides read TGCGCCAGCAGCTCTAGCGGAAACTCCCAAGAGACCCAGTACTTC.

V and J are TRBV6-4 and TRBJ2-1; D call uncertain. This CDR3 has 14 residues. V was shortened by 2 bases and J by 3 bases, with 8 bases between the two germline ends. CDR1 is MRHNA and CDR2 is SNTAGT in the germline V gene. CDR3 sequence reads: CASSDGGNYNEQFF. In nucleotides, the CDR3 is TGTGCCAGCAGTGACGGCGGCAACTACAATGAGCAGTTCTTC.

V is TRBV10-3 and J is TRBJ2-2; TRBD1 matches at 9 bases. This CDR3 has 16 amino acids. CDR1 and CDR2 (germline): ENHRY, SYGVKD. With V trimmed by 3 bases and J by 6 bases, 8 bases remained unmatched. CDR3 DNA sequence: TGTGCCATCAGTGATGGGGGACAGGGTTTATCCGGGGAGCTGTTTTTT. Its protein product is CAISDGGQGLSGELFF.

This chain links TRBV9 with TRBJ1-3; D gene ambiguous. The ends were cut back, 5 bases at V and 0 bases at J, with 12 bases in the middle. The CDR3 covers 15 residues. In germline, CDR1 is SGDLS, CDR2 YYNGEE. CDR3: CASSPQAASGNTIYF. In DNA form, the CDR3 reads TGTGCCAGCAGTCCGCAGGCCGCCTCTGGAAACACCATATATTTT. Filled out from reference TRBV9 and TRBJ1-3, the complete variable domain reads DSGVTQTPKHLITATGQRVTLRCSPRSGDLSVYWYQQSLDQGLQFLIQYYNGEERAKGNILERFSAQQFPDLHSELNLSSLELGDSALYFCASSPQAASGNTIYFGEGSWLTVV.

The chain employs TRBV7-9 and TRBJ2-1; 14 nucleotides align to TRBD2. Germline V gives CDR1 SEHNR, CDR2 FQNEAQ (reference sequence). This CDR3 has 16 amino acids. V trimming: 4 bases; J trimming: 9 bases; junction bases outside the gene matches: 8. CDR3 protein: CASSYRLAGGPVEQFF. For the CDR3, the DNA is TGTGCCAGCAGCTACCGACTAGCGGGGGGGCCGGTTGAGCAGTTCTTC.

V and J are TRBV10-3 and TRBJ2-1, with 9 bases that match TRBD2. The CDR3 loop spans 15 amino acids. CDR1 and CDR2 (germline): ENHRY, SYGVKD. Trimming at V came to 2 bases and at J to 4 bases, leaving 3 bases not matched to a gene. The CDR3 is CAISETSGLYNEQFF. The CDR3 DNA reads TGTGCCATCAGTGAGACTAGCGGGTTATACAATGAGCAGTTCTTC.

The V and J genes are TRBV28 and TRBJ2-7; 13 positions agree with TRBD2. The CDR3 has 15 residues. Germline V gives CDR1 MDHEN, CDR2 SYDVKM. The ends lost 5 bases at V and 4 bases at J; junction bases unmatched: 5. The CDR3 loop is CASSGGTSGIYEQYF. CDR3 coding DNA: TGTGCCAGCAGTGGCGGGACTAGCGGGATATACGAGCAGTACTTC. Using reference TRBV28 and TRBJ2-7 for the parts outside the CDR3, the full variable domain is DVKVTQSSRYLVKRTGEKVFLECVQDMDHENMFWYRQDPGLGLRLIYFSYDVKMKEKGDIPEGYSVSREKKERFSLILESASTNQTSMYLCASSGGTSGIYEQYFGPGTRLTVT.

A word on this clone: One end of the junction fails to match germline, which may point to a read error. This chain uses TRBV7-7 with TRBJ1-2, with D possibly being TRBD1 (6 bases). Per the germline V gene, CDR1 is SSHAT and CDR2 is FNYEAQ (reference sequence). The CDR3 has 13 amino acids. CDR3 residues: CASSPPPGEAYTF. For the CDR3, the DNA is TGTGCTAGCAGCCCACCGCCAGGGGAAGCCTACACCTTC.

This chain uses TRBV7-9 with TRBJ1-4, with a possible D match to TRBD1 (5 bases). Trimming shortened V by 1 base and J by 8 bases, and 14 bases separated the two germline ends. CDR1 SEHNR and CDR2 FQNEAQ come from the germline V gene (reference sequence). The CDR3 contains 15 residues. The CDR3 DNA is TGTGCCAGCAGCTTAGACGCAGGGCAGGGCGAAAAACTGTTTTTT. As protein: CASSLDAGQGEKLFF.

The CDR3 nucleotides are TGTGCCAGCAGAGACGGACAGGGAGGGGTGAGCAATCAGCCCCAGCATTTT. This sequence encodes CASRDGQGGVSNQPQHF. This chain uses TRBV2 with TRBJ1-5; 8 bases fit TRBD1. Germline loops: CDR1 SNHLY, CDR2 FYNNEI. Unmatched junction bases numbered 11, after V lost 6 bases and J lost 1 base. The CDR3 covers 17 residues.

The rearrangement links TRBV6-1 to TRBJ2-7; D is unresolved. There are 11 residues in the CDR3. V was pared by 5 bases and J by 3 bases, with 5 bases between. Germline CDR1 reads MNHNS; CDR2 reads SASEGT. The CDR3 loop is CASSPHYEQYF. Written as DNA, the CDR3 is TGTGCCAGCAGTCCACACTACGAGCAGTACTTC.

The V gene is TRBV6-6, the J gene TRBJ2-1; tentative D call: TRBD2 (7 bases). The CDR3 loop spans 12 amino acids. V lost 6 bases to trimming and J lost 7 bases, with 10 bases between them. Germline CDR1 reads MNHNY; CDR2 reads SVGAGI (reference sequence). The CDR3 sequence is CASRQGGNEQFF. CDR3 DNA: TGTGCCAGCAGACAGGGAGGGAATGAGCAGTTCTTC.

The chain has TRBV7-2 and TRBJ1-5; 9 positions agree with TRBD1. The CDR3 sequence is 17 residues long. Germline V gene lookup returns CDR1 SGHTA and CDR2 FQGNSA. J gave up 0 bases and V 4 bases, and 7 bases lay outside the gene matches. The CDR3 region has the DNA TGTGCCAGCAGCTCGCGGACAGGGGCCTTTAGCAATCAGCCCCAGCATTTT. As protein: CASSSRTGAFSNQPQHF. Using reference TRBV7-2 and TRBJ1-5 for the parts outside the CDR3, the full variable domain is GAGVSQSPSNKVTEKGKDVELRCDPISGHTALYWYRQSLGQGLEFLIYFQGNSAPDKSGLPSDRFSAERTGGSVSTLTIQRTQQEDSAVYLCASSSRTGAFSNQPQHFGDGTRLSIL.

The chain couples TRBV6-5 to TRBJ1-2; unclear D gene. V was cut by 5 bases and J by 8 bases, with 18 bases left in between. The CDR3 extends over 14 amino acids. From germline, CDR1 is MNHEY and CDR2 SVGAGI. The CDR3 bases are TGTGCCAGCAGTAAACCTCGAGAGGGAAGAGGCTACACCTTC. Translation: CASSKPREGRGYTF.

The chain links TRBV6-1 to TRBJ2-3, with D tentatively TRBD1 (6 bases). The germline V gene encodes CDR1 MNHNS and CDR2 SASEGT. CDR3 size: 15 residues. The V end lost 6 bases, the J end lost 0 bases, and 13 bases lay between the germline ends. The CDR3 reads CASRGRTASTDTQYF. CDR3 sequence (DNA): TGTGCCAGCAGGGGACGGACAGCGAGCACAGATACGCAGTATTTT.

This chain uses TRBV7-9 with TRBJ2-3; the match to TRBD1 covers 9 bases. V was clipped by 4 bases and J by 3 bases; unmatched bases: 5. Germline V lookup: CDR1 SEHNR, CDR2 FQNEAQ (reference sequence). The CDR3 loop spans 15 amino acids. Here the CDR3 DNA reads TGTGCCAGCAGCTCCGGGACAGGGTCGACAGATACGCAGTATTTT. Translated, it gives CASSSGTGSTDTQYF.

This clone came up a few times. The J gene is TRBJ2-7, the V gene TRBV5-5, with TRBD1 as a possible D gene (5 bases). In germline, CDR1 is SGHKS, CDR2 YYEKEE (reference sequence). Trimming left V 3 bases short and J 5 bases short, with 18 bases between. The CDR3 spans 15 residues. The CDR3 bases are TGTGCCAGCAGCTCCAGGGCCGATAGGGGCCACGAGCAGTACTTC. The encoded protein is CASSSRADRGHEQYF.

The chain joins TRBV9 to TRBJ1-1, with a possible D match to TRBD1 (5 bases). The CDR3 loop spans 19 amino acids. Germline values: CDR1 SGDLS, CDR2 YYNGEE. V shed 2 bases and J shed 0 bases, with 23 bases lying between them. As DNA, the CDR3 is TGTGCCAGCAGCGTCTCGACCGACAGCGATTCAAGCATGAACACTGAAGCTTTCTTT. This encodes CASSVSTDSDSSMNTEAFF.

V usage is TRBV27 and J usage is TRBJ2-7; the match to TRBD1 covers 10 bases. CDR1 MNHEY and CDR2 SMNVEV come from the germline V gene (reference sequence). V shed 7 bases, J shed 2 bases, and the junction held 8 bases outside the gene matches. CDR3 length: 15 residues. The CDR3 loop reads CASTSKGTGAYEQYF. The CDR3 DNA sequence: TGTGCCAGCACCTCGAAGGGGACAGGGGCCTACGAGCAGTACTTC.

The rearrangement joins TRBV7-9 to TRBJ1-1; D not resolved. This CDR3 comprises 13 residues. The germline V gene encodes CDR1 SEHNR and CDR2 FQNEAQ (reference sequence). V was clipped by 4 bases and J by 1 base, with 7 bases between them. Here the CDR3 DNA reads TGTGCCAGCAGCTCGACAAGGAACACTGAAGCTTTCTTT. Amino acids: CASSSTRNTEAFF.

This chain joins TRBV5-5 and TRBJ2-7, with 9 positions matching TRBD1. CDR1 and CDR2 from the germline V gene are SGHKS and YYEKEE (reference sequence). This CDR3 has 15 residues. The V gene end was trimmed by 4 bases and the J gene end by 4 bases; junction bases not matched to a gene: 9. The CDR3 nucleotides are TGTGCCAGCAGCGGCCTCGGGGACAGGGCTTACGAGCAGTACTTC. It is translated as CASSGLGDRAYEQYF.

The chain has TRBV5-1 and TRBJ2-3, with 12 bases fitting TRBD2. The CDR3 consists of 17 residues. With V trimmed by 1 base and J by 4 bases, 7 bases remained unmatched. Germline values: CDR1 SGHRS, CDR2 YFSETQ. CDR3 protein: CASSLLASGGAADTQYF. The CDR3 DNA is TGCGCCAGCAGCTTGTTGGCTAGCGGGGGGGCTGCAGATACGCAGTATTTT.